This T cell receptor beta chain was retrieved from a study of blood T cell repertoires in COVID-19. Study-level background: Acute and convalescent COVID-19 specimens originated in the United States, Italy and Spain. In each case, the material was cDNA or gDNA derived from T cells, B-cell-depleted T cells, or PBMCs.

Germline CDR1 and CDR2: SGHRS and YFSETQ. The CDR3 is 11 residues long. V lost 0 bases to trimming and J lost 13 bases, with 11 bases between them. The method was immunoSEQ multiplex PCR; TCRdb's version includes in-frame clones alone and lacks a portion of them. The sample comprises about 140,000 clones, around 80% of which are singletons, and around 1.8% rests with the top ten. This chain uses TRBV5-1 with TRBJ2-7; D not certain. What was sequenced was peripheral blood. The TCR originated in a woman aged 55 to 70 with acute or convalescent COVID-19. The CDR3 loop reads CASSLDQNRYF. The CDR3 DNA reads TGCGCCAGCAGCTTGGACCAGAACAGATACTTC.